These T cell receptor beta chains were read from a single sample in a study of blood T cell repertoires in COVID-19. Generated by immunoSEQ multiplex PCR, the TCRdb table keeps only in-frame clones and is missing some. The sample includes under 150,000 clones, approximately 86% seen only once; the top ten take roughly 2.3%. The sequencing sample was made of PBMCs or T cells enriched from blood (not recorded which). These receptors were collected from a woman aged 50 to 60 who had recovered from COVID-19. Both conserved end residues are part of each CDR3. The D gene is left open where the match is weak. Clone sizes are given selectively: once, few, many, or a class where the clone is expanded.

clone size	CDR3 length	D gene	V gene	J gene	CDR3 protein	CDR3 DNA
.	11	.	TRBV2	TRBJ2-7	CASSGHYEQYF	TGTGCCAGCAGTGGTCACTACGAGCAGTACTTC
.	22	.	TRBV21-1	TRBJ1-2	CASSRGPKSENSRDSKNYGYTF	TGTGCCAGCAGCCGGGGCCCGAAGTCCGAAAATTCCCGGGACAGTAAAAACTATGGCTACACCTTC
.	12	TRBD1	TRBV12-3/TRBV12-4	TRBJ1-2	CASSQTGYGYTF	TGTGCCAGCAGTCAGACAGGGTATGGCTACACCTTC
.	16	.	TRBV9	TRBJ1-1	CASSPPRMALGTEAFF	TGTGCCAGCAGCCCGCCGAGGATGGCCCTGGGCACTGAAGCTTTCTTT
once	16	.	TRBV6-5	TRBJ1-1	CASSSSLSEMNTEAFF	TGTGCCAGCAGTTCTTCTTTGTCAGAAATGAACACTGAAGCTTTCTTT
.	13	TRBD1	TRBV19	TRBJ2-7	CASSIRDRYEQYF	TGTGCCAGTAGTATACGGGACAGATACGAGCAGTACTTC
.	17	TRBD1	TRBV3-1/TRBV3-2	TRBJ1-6	CASTRGTGGSYNSPLHF	TGTGCCAGCACCCGAGGGACAGGGGGGTCCTATAATTCACCCCTCCACTTT
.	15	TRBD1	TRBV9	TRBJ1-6	CASSVPGTANSPLHF	TGTGCCAGCAGCGTGCCGGGGACAGCTAATTCACCCCTCCACTTT
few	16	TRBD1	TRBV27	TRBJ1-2	CASRGDSGQGNYGYTF	TGTGCCAGTCGGGGGGATTCTGGACAGGGAAACTATGGCTACACCTTC
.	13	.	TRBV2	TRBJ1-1	CASSAFEGGPAFF	TGTGCCAGCAGTGCTTTTGAGGGGGGGCCAGCTTTCTTT
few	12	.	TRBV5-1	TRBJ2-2	CASSLYPGELFF	TGCGCCAGCAGCTTGTATCCCGGGGAGCTGTTTTTT